The TCR beta chain under discussion was sequenced for a study of cytomegalovirus exposure and HLA in healthy donors. The PCR contained 60 Vbeta and 13 Jbeta primers. The data were produced by immunoSEQ multiplex PCR, yet TCRdb's version contains in-frame clones alone and is incomplete. The repertoire includes fewer than 250,000 clones, approximately 70% of them detected once, and 1.8% sits in the top ten. Between the trimmed V and J ends, which lost 0 bases and 5 bases, there was a span of 12 bases. Germline V lookup: CDR1 SGHAT, CDR2 FQNNGV. The CDR3 is 15 amino acids. Sequencing used PBMCs. The chain has TRBV11-2 and TRBJ2-3; the D gene is possibly TRBD2 (5 bases). This clonotype originated in a young woman in good health and CMV-seronegative. CDR3 nucleotides: TGTGCCAGCAGCTTAGAGTTGCTAGAGGGAGATACGCAGTATTTT. It yields the protein CASSLELLEGDTQYF.